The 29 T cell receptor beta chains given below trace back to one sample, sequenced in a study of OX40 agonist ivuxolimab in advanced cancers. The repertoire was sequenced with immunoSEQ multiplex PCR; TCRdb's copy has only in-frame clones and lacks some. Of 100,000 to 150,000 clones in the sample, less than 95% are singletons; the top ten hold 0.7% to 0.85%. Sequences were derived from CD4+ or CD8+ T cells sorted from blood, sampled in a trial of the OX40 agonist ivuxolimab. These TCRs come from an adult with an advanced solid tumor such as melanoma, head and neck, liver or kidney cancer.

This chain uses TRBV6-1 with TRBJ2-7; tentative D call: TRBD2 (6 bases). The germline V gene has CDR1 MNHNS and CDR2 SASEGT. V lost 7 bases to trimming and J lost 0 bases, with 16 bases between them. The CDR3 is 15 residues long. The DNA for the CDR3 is TGTGCCAGCACCATCGGCGGGACGAACTCCTACGAGCAGTACTTC. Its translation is CASTIGGTNSYEQYF.

The CDR3 bases are TGCAGCCACTTGGACACTGAAGCTTTCTTT. This codes for CSHLDTEAFF. This chain joins TRBV20-1 and TRBJ1-1, with D unresolved. Germline V gene lookup returns CDR1 DFQATT and CDR2 SNEGSKA (reference sequence). CDR3 length: 10 residues.

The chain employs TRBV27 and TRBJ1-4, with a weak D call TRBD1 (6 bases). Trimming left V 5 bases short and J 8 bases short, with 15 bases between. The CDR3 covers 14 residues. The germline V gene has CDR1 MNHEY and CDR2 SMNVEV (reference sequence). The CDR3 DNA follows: TGTGCCAGCAGTGACAGGCCGGCTCGCGAAAAACTGTTTTTT. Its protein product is CASSDRPAREKLFF. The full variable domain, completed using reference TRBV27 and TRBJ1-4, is EAQVTQNPRYLITVTGKKLTVTCSQNMNHEYMSWYRQDPGLGLRQIYYSMNVEVTDKGDVPEGYKVSRKEKRNFPLILESPSPNQTSLYFCASSDRPAREKLFFGSGTQLSVL.

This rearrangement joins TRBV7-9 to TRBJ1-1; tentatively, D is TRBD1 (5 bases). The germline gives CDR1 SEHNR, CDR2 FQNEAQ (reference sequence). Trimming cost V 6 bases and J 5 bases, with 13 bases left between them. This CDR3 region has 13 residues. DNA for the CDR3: TGTGCCAGCAGTTACCTTCAGGGAACTGAAGCTTTCTTT. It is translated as CASSYLQGTEAFF.

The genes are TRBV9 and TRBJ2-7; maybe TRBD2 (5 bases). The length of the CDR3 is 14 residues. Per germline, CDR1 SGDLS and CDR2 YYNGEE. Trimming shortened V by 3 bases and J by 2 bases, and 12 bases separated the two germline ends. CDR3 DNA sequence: TGTGCCAGCAGCGGCGGACTGGTAGCCTACGAGCAGTACTTC. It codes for CASSGGLVAYEQYF.

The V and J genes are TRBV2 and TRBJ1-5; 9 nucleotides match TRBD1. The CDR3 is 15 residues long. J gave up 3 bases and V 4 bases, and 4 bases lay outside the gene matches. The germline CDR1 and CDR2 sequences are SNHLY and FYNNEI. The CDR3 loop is CASSGTGANNQPQHF. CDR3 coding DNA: TGTGCCAGCAGTGGGACAGGGGCCAACAATCAGCCCCAGCATTTT. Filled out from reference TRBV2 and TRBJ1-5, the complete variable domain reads EPEVTQTPSHQVTQMGQEVILRCVPISNHLYFYWYRQILGQKVEFLVSFYNNEISEKSEIFDDQFSVERPDGSNFTLKIRSTKLEDSAMYFCASSGTGANNQPQHFGDGTRLSIL.

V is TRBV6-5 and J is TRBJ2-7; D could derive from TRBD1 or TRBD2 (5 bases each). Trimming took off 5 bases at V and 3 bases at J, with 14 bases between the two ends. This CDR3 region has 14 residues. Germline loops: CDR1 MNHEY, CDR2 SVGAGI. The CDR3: CASSLWGSSYEQYF. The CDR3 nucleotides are TGTGCCAGCAGTCTCTGGGGGTCGAGCTACGAGCAGTACTTC.

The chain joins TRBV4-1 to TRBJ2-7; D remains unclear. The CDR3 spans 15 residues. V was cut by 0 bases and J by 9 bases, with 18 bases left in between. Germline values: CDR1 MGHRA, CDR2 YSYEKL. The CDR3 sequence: CASSQDPSKSGVQYF. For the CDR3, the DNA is TGCGCCAGCAGCCAAGATCCAAGCAAGTCGGGCGTGCAGTACTTC.

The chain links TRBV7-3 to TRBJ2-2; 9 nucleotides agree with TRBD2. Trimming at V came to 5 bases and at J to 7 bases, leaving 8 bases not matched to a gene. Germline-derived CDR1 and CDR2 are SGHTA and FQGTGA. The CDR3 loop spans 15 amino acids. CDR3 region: CASSRIAGEGGELFF. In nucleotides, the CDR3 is TGTGCCAGCAGCCGCATAGCGGGAGAGGGCGGGGAGCTGTTTTTT.

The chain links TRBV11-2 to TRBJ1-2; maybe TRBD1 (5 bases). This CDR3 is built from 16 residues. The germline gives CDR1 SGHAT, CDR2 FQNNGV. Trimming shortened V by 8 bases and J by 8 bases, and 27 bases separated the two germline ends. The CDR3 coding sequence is TGTGCCAGCCACTGGGGCCCTCCCCTCGCTCCCAACGGCTACACCTTC. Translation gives CASHWGPPLAPNGYTF.

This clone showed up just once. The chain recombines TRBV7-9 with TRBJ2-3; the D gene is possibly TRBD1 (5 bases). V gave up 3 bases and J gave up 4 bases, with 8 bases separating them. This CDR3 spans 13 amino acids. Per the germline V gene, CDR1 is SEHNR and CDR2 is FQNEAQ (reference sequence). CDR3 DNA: TGTGCCAGCAGCTTCGCAGGGCCAGATACGCAGTATTTT. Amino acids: CASSFAGPDTQYF.

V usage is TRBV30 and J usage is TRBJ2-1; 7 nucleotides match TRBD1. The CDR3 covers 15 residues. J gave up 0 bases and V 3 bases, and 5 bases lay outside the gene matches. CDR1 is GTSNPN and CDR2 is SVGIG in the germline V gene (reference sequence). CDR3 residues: CAWSRPGGSYNEQFF. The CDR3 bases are TGTGCCTGGAGCCGACCAGGGGGCTCCTACAATGAGCAGTTCTTC. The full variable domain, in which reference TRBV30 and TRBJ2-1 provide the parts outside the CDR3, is SQTIHQWPATLVQPVGSPLSLECTVEGTSNPNLYWYRQAAGRGLQLLFYSVGIGQISSEVPQNLSASRPQDRQFILSSKKLLLSDSGFYLCAWSRPGGSYNEQFFGPGTRLTVL.

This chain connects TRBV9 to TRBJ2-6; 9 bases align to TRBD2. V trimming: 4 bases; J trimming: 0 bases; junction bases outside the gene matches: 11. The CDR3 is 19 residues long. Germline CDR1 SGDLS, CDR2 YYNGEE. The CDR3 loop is CASSYHTSGPSSGANVLTF. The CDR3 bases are TGTGCCAGCAGCTACCACACTAGCGGGCCGAGCTCTGGGGCCAACGTCCTGACTTTC.

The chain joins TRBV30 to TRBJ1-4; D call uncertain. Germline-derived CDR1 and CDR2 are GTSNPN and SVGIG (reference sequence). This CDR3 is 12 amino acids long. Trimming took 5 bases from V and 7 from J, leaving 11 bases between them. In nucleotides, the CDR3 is TGTGCCTGGGACAACAGCGGTGAAAAACTGTTTTTT. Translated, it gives CAWDNSGEKLFF.

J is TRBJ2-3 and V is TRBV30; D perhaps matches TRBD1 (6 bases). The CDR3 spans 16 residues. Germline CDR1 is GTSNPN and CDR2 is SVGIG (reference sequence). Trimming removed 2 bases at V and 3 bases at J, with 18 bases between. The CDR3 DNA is TGTGCCTGGAGTTTTGGACAGTCCAAGCATACAGATACGCAGTATTTT. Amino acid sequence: CAWSFGQSKHTDTQYF.

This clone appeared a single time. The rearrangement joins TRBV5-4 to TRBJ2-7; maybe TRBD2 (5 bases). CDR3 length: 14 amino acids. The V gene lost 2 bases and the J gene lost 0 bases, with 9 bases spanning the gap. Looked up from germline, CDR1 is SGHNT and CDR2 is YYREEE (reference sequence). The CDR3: CASSFSGSSYEQYF. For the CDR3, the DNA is TGTGCCAGCAGCTTCTCGGGGAGCTCCTACGAGCAGTACTTC.

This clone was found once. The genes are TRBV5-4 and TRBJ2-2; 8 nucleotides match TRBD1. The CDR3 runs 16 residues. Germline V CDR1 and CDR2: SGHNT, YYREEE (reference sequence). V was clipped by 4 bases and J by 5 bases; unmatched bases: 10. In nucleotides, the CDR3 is TGTGCCAGCAGCGGGTTCAGGACAGGGTTGACCGGGGAGCTGTTTTTT. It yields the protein CASSGFRTGLTGELFF.

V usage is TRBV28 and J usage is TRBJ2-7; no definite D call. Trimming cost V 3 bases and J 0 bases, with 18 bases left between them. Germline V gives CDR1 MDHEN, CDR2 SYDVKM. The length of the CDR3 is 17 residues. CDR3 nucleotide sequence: TGTGCCAGCAGTTTTCCCACCCGTGTGAGGAGCTCCTACGAGCAGTACTTC. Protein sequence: CASSFPTRVRSSYEQYF.

The CDR3, as DNA: TGTGCCAGCATCTATACAGGGACAGATACGCAGTATTTT. This encodes CASIYTGTDTQYF. V is TRBV2 and J is TRBJ2-3, with a weak D call TRBD1 (6 bases). V was clipped by 7 bases and J by 3 bases, with 11 bases between them. Germline V CDR1 and CDR2: SNHLY, FYNNEI. The CDR3 is 13 residues long.

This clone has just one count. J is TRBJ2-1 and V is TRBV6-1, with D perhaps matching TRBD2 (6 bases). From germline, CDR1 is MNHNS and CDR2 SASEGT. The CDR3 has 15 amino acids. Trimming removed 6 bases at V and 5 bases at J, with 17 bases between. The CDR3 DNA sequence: TGTGCCAGCAGGGGACTGGGGAGCTTAAACAATGAGCAGTTCTTC. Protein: CASRGLGSLNNEQFF.

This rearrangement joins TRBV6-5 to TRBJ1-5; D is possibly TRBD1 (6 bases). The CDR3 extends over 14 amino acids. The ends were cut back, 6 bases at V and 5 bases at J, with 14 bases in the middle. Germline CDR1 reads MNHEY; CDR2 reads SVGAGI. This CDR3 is CASSVTGADQPQHF. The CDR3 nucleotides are TGTGCCAGCAGCGTTACGGGGGCGGATCAGCCCCAGCATTTT.

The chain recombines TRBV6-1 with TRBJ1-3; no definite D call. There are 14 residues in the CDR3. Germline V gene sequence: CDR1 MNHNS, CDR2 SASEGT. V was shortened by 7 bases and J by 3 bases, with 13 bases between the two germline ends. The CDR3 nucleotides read TGTGCCAGCACTATGGGTGCTGATGGAAACACCATATATTTT. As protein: CASTMGADGNTIYF.

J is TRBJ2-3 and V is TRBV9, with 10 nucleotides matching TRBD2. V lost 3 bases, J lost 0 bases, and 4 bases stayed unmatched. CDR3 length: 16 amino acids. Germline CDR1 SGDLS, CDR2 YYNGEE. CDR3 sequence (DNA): TGTGCCAGCAGCGCCGGACTAGCGGACAGCACAGATACGCAGTATTTT. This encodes CASSAGLADSTDTQYF. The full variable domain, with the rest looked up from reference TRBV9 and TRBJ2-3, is DSGVTQTPKHLITATGQRVTLRCSPRSGDLSVYWYQQSLDQGLQFLIQYYNGEERAKGNILERFSAQQFPDLHSELNLSSLELGDSALYFCASSAGLADSTDTQYFGPGTRLTVL.

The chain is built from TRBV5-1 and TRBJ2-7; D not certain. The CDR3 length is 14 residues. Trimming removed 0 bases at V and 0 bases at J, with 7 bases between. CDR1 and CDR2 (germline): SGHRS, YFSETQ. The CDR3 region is CASSLGSSSYEQYF. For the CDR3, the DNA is TGCGCCAGCAGCTTGGGCAGTAGCTCCTACGAGCAGTACTTC.

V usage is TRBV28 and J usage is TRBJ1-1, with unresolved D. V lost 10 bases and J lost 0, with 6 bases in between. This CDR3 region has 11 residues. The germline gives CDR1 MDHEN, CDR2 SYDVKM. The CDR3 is CATTLNTEAFF. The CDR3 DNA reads TGTGCCACCACGTTGAACACTGAAGCTTTCTTT. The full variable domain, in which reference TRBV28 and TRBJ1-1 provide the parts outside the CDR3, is DVKVTQSSRYLVKRTGEKVFLECVQDMDHENMFWYRQDPGLGLRLIYFSYDVKMKEKGDIPEGYSVSREKKERFSLILESASTNQTSMYLCATTLNTEAFFGQGTRLTVV.

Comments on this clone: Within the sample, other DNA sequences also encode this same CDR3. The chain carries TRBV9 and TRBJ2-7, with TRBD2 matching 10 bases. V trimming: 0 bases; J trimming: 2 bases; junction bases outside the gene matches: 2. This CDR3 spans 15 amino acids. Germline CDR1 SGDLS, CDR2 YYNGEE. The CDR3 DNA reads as TGTGCCAGCAGCGTAGGGCTAGCGGGAGCCTACGAGCAGTACTTC. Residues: CASSVGLAGAYEQYF.

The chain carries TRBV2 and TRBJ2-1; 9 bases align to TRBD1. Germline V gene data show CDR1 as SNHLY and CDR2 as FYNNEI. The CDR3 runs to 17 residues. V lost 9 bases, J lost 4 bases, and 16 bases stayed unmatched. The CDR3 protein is CASQAGVTGGRYNEQFF. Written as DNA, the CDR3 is TGTGCCAGTCAAGCAGGGGTTACAGGGGGCCGGTACAATGAGCAGTTCTTC.

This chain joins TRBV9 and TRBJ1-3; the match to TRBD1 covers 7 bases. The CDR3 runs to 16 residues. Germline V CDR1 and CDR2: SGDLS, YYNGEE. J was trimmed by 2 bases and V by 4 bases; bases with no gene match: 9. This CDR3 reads CASSPRQGETGNTIYF. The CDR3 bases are TGTGCCAGCAGCCCGCGACAGGGAGAAACTGGAAACACCATATATTTT.

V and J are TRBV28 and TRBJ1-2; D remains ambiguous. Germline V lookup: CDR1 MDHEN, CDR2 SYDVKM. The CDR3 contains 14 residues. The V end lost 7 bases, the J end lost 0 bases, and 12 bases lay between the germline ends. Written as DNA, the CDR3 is TGTGCCAGCACCCCTTCCCCCTCTAACTATGGCTACACCTTC. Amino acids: CASTPSPSNYGYTF.